Given below is one TCR beta chain in context. Its cognate antigen is unknown. These data come from a study of post-analysis software for immune sequencing data. As for the study in general: Relapsing-remitting, secondary progressive and progressive-relapsing forms of multiple sclerosis all featured among disease courses.

CDR1 and CDR2 from the germline V gene are SGHVS and FQNEAQ. V lost 1 base, J lost 0 bases, and 10 bases lay in between. The CDR3 contains 15 residues. Study conclusions and caveats: Co-batched samples clustered tightly together by F measure. In patients, TRBV5-6, TRBV5-1 and TRBV20-1 belonged to roughly five TRBV segments found more frequently than in controls. Comparison with controls showed significantly lower normalized Chao1 diversity in multiple sclerosis patients.

The library was made from cDNA and included unique molecular identifiers. Each sample of roughly 0.85 to 11 million input T cells yielded 500,000 or so cDNA molecules, so each molecule approximated one T cell. TCRdb re-called the PCR reads through MiXCR, storing one row per CDR3 protein. The sample has hundreds of thousands of distinct CDR3 sequences, roughly three fifths seen once. The receptor comes from a girl aged 2-10 years with multiple sclerosis. Sequences were obtained from blood. The chain recombines TRBV7-8 with TRBJ2-7; D is uncertain. Here the CDR3 reads CASSLGAQSSYEQYF. The CDR3, as DNA: TGTGCCAGCAGCTTAGGCGCTCAGAGCTCCTACGAGCAGTACTTC.